A single sample gave rise to the 13 T cell receptor beta chains below, sequenced in a study of cytomegalovirus exposure and HLA in healthy donors. The PCR made use of 60 Vbeta and 13 Jbeta primers. Sequenced by immunoSEQ multiplex PCR; TCRdb stores in-frame clones only, minus some. The repertoire holds about 170,000 clones, with roughly three quarters as singletons. Material: PBMCs. These TCRs come from a woman between 50 and 59 years old in good health and CMV-seronegative.

The chain couples TRBV6-5 to TRBJ1-1; D is uncertain. Trimming pared 1 base from V and 1 base from J, leaving 13 bases between. Germline V gene data show CDR1 as MNHEY and CDR2 as SVGAGI. CDR3 length: 16 amino acids. In DNA form, the CDR3 reads TGTGCCAGCAGTTACTTCGCACGGGTCTCGAACACTGAAGCTTTCTTT. Translation gives CASSYFARVSNTEAFF.

This clone was counted a few times. The J gene is TRBJ1-2, the V gene TRBV6-1; possible D gene TRBD1, 6 bases. The germline gives CDR1 MNHNS, CDR2 SASEGT. The germline V and J ends were trimmed by 2 bases and 7 bases, with 11 bases remaining between them. The CDR3 extends over 13 amino acids. In nucleotides, the CDR3 is TGTGCCAGCAGTGAATCAGGACAGTTTGGCTACACCTTC. Amino acid sequence: CASSESGQFGYTF.

This chain links TRBV7-9 with TRBJ2-1; D is possibly TRBD2 (6 bases). The CDR3 has 13 residues. Germline CDR1 reads SEHNR; CDR2 reads FQNEAQ (reference sequence). DNA for the CDR3: TGTGCTTGGGGGGTCCTCGATTACAATGAGCAGTTCTTC. This gives the protein CAWGVLDYNEQFF.

V and J are TRBV14 and TRBJ2-7, with a tentative D call TRBD2 (6 bases). This CDR3 has 17 amino acids. Germline lookup yields CDR1 SGHDN and CDR2 FVKESK. V gave up 4 bases and J gave up 7 bases, with 26 bases separating them. CDR3 protein: CASSPHSLGGPGREQYF. The CDR3 nucleotides are TGTGCCAGCAGCCCACACTCCCTCGGGGGACCGGGGCGGGAGCAGTACTTC.

This clone was detected only once. The V gene is TRBV7-2, the J gene TRBJ1-5; 7 bases match TRBD1. CDR3 length: 13 residues. Trimming at V came to 4 bases and at J to 6 bases, leaving 3 bases not matched to a gene. CDR1 is SGHTA, CDR2 FQGNSA, per germline. CDR3 amino acids: CASSSDRVQPQHF. CDR3 sequence (DNA): TGTGCCAGCAGCTCAGACAGGGTTCAGCCCCAGCATTTT.

The chain recombines TRBV5-5 with TRBJ2-5; TRBD2 agrees at 9 bases. This CDR3 is built from 15 residues. The J segment lost 1 base and the V segment lost 4 bases, leaving 5 bases of the junction unmatched. Per germline, CDR1 SGHKS and CDR2 YYEKEE (reference sequence). Here the CDR3 DNA reads TGTGCCAGCAGCCCCCCTAGCGGGGTCCAAGAGACCCAGTACTTC. Translated: CASSPPSGVQETQYF. The full variable domain, in which reference TRBV5-5 and TRBJ2-5 provide the parts outside the CDR3, is DAGVTQSPTHLIKTRGQQVTLRCSPISGHKSVSWYQQVLGQGPQFIFQYYEKEERGRGNFPDRFSARQFPNYSSELNVNALLLGDSALYLCASSPPSGVQETQYFGPGTRLLVL.

The chain employs TRBV9 and TRBJ2-5; D is undetermined. V dropped 4 bases and J dropped 5 bases, with 21 bases sitting between them. This CDR3 has 16 amino acids. In germline, CDR1 is SGDLS, CDR2 YYNGEE. The CDR3 sequence: CASSYLPLGLGETQYF. The CDR3 nucleotides read TGTGCCAGCAGCTACCTCCCCCTAGGTCTTGGCGAGACCCAGTACTTC.

This clone was found a few times. V and J are TRBV7-9 and TRBJ1-2, with no clear D. V was cut by 0 bases and J by 1 base, with 9 bases left in between. CDR1 and CDR2 (germline): SEHNR, FQNEAQ (reference sequence). The CDR3 loop spans 15 amino acids. The CDR3 region is CASSLASDNNYGYTF. Written as DNA, the CDR3 is TGTGCCAGCAGCTTAGCTAGTGACAATAACTATGGCTACACCTTC. Based on the CDR3 plus reference TRBV7-9 and TRBJ1-2, the full variable domain is DTGVSQNPRHKITKRGQNVTFRCDPISEHNRLYWYRQTLGQGPEFLTYFQNEAQLEKSRLLSDRFSAERPKGSFSTLEIQRTEQGDSAMYLCASSLASDNNYGYTFGSGTRLTVV.

The chain uses TRBV5-5 and TRBJ1-5; 9 nucleotides align to TRBD1. The CDR3 has 15 residues. Per germline, CDR1 SGHKS and CDR2 YYEKEE (reference sequence). After removal of 4 bases from V and 6 bases from J, the junction contained 8 bases not matched to a gene. The CDR3 bases are TGTGCCAGCAGCAAAGGACAGGGGAGTGGTCAGCCCCAGCATTTT. This sequence encodes CASSKGQGSGQPQHF.

As regards this clone: This sample also contains other DNA sequences that code for the same CDR3. This sequence joins TRBV5-1 and TRBJ1-6; 8 positions agree with TRBD1. Unmatched junction bases numbered 1, after V lost 0 bases and J lost 5 bases. CDR1 and CDR2 (germline): SGHRS, YFSETQ. There are 15 residues in the CDR3. The CDR3 here is CASSLGQGNNSPLHF. DNA for the CDR3: TGCGCCAGCAGCTTGGGACAGGGGAATAATTCACCCCTCCACTTT.

J is TRBJ2-2 and V is TRBV29-1, with TRBD1 as a possible D gene (6 bases). Germline V gene data show CDR1 as SQVTM and CDR2 as ANQGSEA. V was pared by 2 bases and J by 5 bases, with 15 bases between. CDR3 length equals 15 residues. CDR3 coding DNA: TGCAGCGTTGAAACCGCGACAGGTTGGACCGGGGAGCTGTTTTTT. This encodes CSVETATGWTGELFF.

In nucleotides, the CDR3 is TGCGCCAGCAGTGAGTCGGGACAGACTAACTATGGCTACACCTTC. It is translated as CASSESGQTNYGYTF. This chain links TRBV10-2 with TRBJ1-2, with 7 bases matching TRBD1. After removal of 0 bases from V and 0 bases from J, the junction contained 1 base not matched to a gene. This CDR3 comprises 15 residues. Germline V gives CDR1 WSHSY, CDR2 SAAADI.

V is TRBV5-5 and J is TRBJ1-2, with TRBD1 matching 9 bases. Losses at the gene ends were 4 bases for V and 8 bases for J; bases not matched to a gene: 9. CDR1 is SGHKS and CDR2 is YYEKEE in the germline V gene (reference sequence). The CDR3 loop spans 14 amino acids. The CDR3 protein is CASSPPDRGRGYTF. The CDR3 region has the DNA TGTGCCAGCAGCCCACCGGACAGGGGACGGGGCTACACCTTC.